This T cell receptor (beta chain) stems from a study of T cell clonality in common variable immunodeficiency (dated by TCRdb to between 2015 and 2016). Comment on this clone: Its antigen specificity is not known. Read coverage stops 3 residues before the CDR3 terminus; the germline J gene supplies the remainder.

Standard criteria were used to diagnose CVID, namely serum IgG, IgA and/or IgM reduced below the normal range together with specific antibody deficiency. A total of 44 subjects (about 15 female and roughly 30 male; age range roughly 9 to 70 years, mean age around 42) were included in the CVID group. Most of the CVID patients and most of the healthy controls were of Caucasian heritage. At the time of study participation, every CVID subject had been on replacement immunoglobulin therapy for at least one year. When blood was collected, none of the CVID subjects were ill or on immunomodulatory or immunosuppressive medication. From each donor, roughly 5 to 8.5 ml of heparinized peripheral whole blood was collected. Genomic DNA from adults with common variable immune deficiency (CVID) and from healthy adult controls was the source for sequencing TCRbeta CDR3 repertoires. Diluted blood was subjected to density centrifugation over Hypaque 1077 or Ficoll-Paque for isolation of peripheral blood mononuclear cells. Genomic DNA was extracted from unsorted mononuclear cells by Qiagen column purification or by a centrifugation-based method.

Summary of the overall study and its limitations: Fewer deletions and N-nucleotide insertions were reportedly observed in CVID TCRbeta sequences, and highly modified clones with 13 or more V deletions were reportedly absent from CVID TCRbeta sequences. It was noted by the authors that sequencing of the repertoires of T cell subpopulations would be needed to clarify the cause of the increased clonality in CVID. Despite equal DNA input, controls averaged around 82,000 unique sequences per sample versus about 31,547 in CVID samples. Differences among patients in the CVID cohort limited the correlations between repertoire features and clinical complications. TCRbeta clonality was higher in CVID subjects than in healthy controls (t-test p = 0.018), and the increase was most characteristic of about a third of subjects. CVID subjects shared fewer TCRbeta clones with each other than healthy controls did (p < 0.0001).

CDR1 and CDR2, looked up from the germline V gene, are KGHSH and LQKENI. Relative to germline, V is missing 8 bases and J is missing 1 base, with 13 bases of the junction outside any gene match. From the cysteine up to the phenylalanine, the CDR3 has a length of 16 residues. Of the CDR3's DNA, 39 bases were read; they are in frame from base 1. For sequencing, equivalent amounts of genomic DNA were input from CVID and control samples. For every sample, a 60 bp segment covering the rearranged TCRbeta CDR3 region was amplified and then sequenced. The immunoSEQ assay, a bias-corrected multiplex PCR combined with high-throughput sequencing, was used for TCRbeta amplification. The study's own analysis went as follows. Every unique nucleotide sequence was considered a clone and was annotated with V, D and J genes, copy number and frequency. Sequences were labeled productive if in frame, and non-productive if out of frame or containing stop codons. As previously described, clonality was computed from Shannon's entropy. The predicted amino acid sequences of productive clones were used to derive the mean CDR3 Kyte-Doolittle hydropathy. Hierarchical clustering of scaled V gene usage was performed with the R hclust function using Manhattan distance and complete linkage. Sharing of clones by CDR3 amino acid sequence was evaluated through resampling of 12 repertoires per group over 100 rounds. Repertoires were searched for 70 published EBV-specific and about 240 published CMV-specific TCRbeta sequences. After a couple of CVID samples that produced fewer than 10,000 sequences were dropped from the analysis, some 41 CVID repertoires remained. The source is immuneACCESS, and TCRdb retained only in-frame sequences with V and J called. Part of the clones is not carried over; for the studies checked, unresolved V genes explain less than half of this, and the remainder is unexplained. The V and J calls and clone size were taken over from that table, and D and trimming were inferred from the DNA. For this sample the table reports approximately 30,000 clones, with no clone seen just once. Of the sample, approximately 3.9% is held by the ten largest clones.

The V and J segments used are TRBV18 and TRBJ2-5; 7 central nucleotides agree with TRBD2. Sequenced: peripheral blood mononuclear cells. This sequence originates from a human donor with common variable immunodeficiency. The covered CDR3 bases are TGTGCCAGCGGAGTTCCGACAGCGGGGATCCAAGAGACC. Its product reads: CASGVPTAGIQET. The CDR3, in full, reads CASGVPTAGIQETQYF.